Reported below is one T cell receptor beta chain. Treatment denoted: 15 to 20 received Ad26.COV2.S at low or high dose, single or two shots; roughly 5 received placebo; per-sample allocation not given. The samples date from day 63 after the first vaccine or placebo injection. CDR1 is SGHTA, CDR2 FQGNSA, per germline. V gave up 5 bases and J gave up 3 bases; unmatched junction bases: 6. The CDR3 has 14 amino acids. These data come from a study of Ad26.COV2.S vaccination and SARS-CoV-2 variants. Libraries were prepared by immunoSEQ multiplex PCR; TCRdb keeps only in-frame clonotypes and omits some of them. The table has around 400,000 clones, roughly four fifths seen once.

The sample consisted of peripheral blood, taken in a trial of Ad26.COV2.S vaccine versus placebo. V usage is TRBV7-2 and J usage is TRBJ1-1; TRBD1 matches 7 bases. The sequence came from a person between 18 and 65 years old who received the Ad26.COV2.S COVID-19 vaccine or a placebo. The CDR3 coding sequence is TGTGCCAGCAGCAAGACAGGGACTTACACTGAAGCTTTCTTT. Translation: CASSKTGTYTEAFF.